Following are 15 T cell receptor beta chains from one sample sequenced in a study of blood T cell repertoires in COVID-19. TCRdb keeps only in-frame clones here, not all; method: immunoSEQ multiplex PCR. The data contain a few hundred thousand clones, 87% of them singletons. Source material: PBMCs or T cells enriched from blood (not recorded which). These receptors originate from a young woman who had recovered from COVID-19.

The chain couples TRBV5-1 to TRBJ2-3, with D possibly matching TRBD1 (6 bases). The V gene's germline CDR1 is SGHRS and CDR2 YFSETQ. V gave up 3 bases and J gave up 4 bases, with 12 bases separating them. The CDR3 totals 14 residues. CDR3 loop: CASSYAQGADTQYF. The CDR3 nucleotides are TGCGCCAGCAGCTACGCACAGGGAGCAGATACGCAGTATTTT.

The gene calls are TRBV4-1 and TRBJ2-7; 8 bases are shared with TRBD1. Germline V gene sequence: CDR1 MGHRA, CDR2 YSYEKL. The CDR3 extends over 14 amino acids. J lost 1 base, V lost 4 bases, and 3 bases had no gene match. CDR3 sequence reads: CASSPGQESYEQYF. CDR3 nucleotide sequence: TGCGCCAGCAGCCCGGGACAGGAGTCCTACGAGCAGTACTTC.

The chain couples TRBV30 to TRBJ1-3; 8 positions agree with TRBD1. V shed 3 bases and J 2 bases; nucleotides not matched to a gene: 6. The germline CDR1 and CDR2 sequences are GTSNPN and SVGIG (reference sequence). The CDR3 is made up of 15 amino acids. Written as DNA, the CDR3 is TGTGCCTGGAGGATTGACAGGGGAACTGGAAACACCATATATTTT. Protein: CAWRIDRGTGNTIYF.

J is TRBJ1-2 and V is TRBV19; D may be TRBD1 (6 bases). Germline V CDR1 and CDR2: LNHDA, SQIVND (reference sequence). V lost 9 bases to trimming and J lost 3 bases, with 11 bases between them. CDR3 length equals 12 residues. In nucleotides, the CDR3 is TGTGCCAGCGGGGACACCCACTATGGCTACACCTTC. It specifies CASGDTHYGYTF.

The gene calls are TRBV6-5 and TRBJ1-4, with a possible D match to TRBD1 (6 bases). The CDR3 runs to 15 residues. Germline CDR1 and CDR2: MNHEY and SVGAGI. V was clipped by 6 bases and J by 7 bases, with 18 bases between them. For the CDR3, the DNA is TGTGCCAGCAGACAAACGGTGGGGGCTGGTGAAAAACTGTTTTTT. Amino acids: CASRQTVGAGEKLFF.

V is TRBV29-1 and J is TRBJ1-1; D is unclear. V was clipped by 5 bases and J by 0 bases, with 13 bases between them. Looked up from germline, CDR1 is SQVTM and CDR2 is ANQGSEA. This CDR3 spans 14 amino acids. In DNA, the CDR3 is TGCAGCGTTACTACCCCCGGGATGAACACTGAAGCTTTCTTT. Translating it yields CSVTTPGMNTEAFF.

The rearrangement uses TRBV19 and TRBJ1-5; 11 bases are shared with TRBD1. The CDR3 is made up of 17 amino acids. The germline CDR1 and CDR2 sequences are LNHDA and SQIVND (reference sequence). After removal of 6 bases from V and 5 bases from J, the junction contained 12 bases not matched to a gene. CDR3 protein: CASRPGQGVFRDQPQHF. The CDR3 DNA sequence: TGTGCCAGTAGACCGGGACAGGGGGTTTTTCGGGATCAGCCCCAGCATTTT.

The CDR3 sequence: CASSIRRGGQPQHF. The CDR3 DNA reads TGTGCCAGTAGTATTAGGCGCGGGGGACAGCCCCAGCATTTT. The chain links TRBV19 to TRBJ1-5, with D possibly matching TRBD1 (5 bases). Looked up from germline, CDR1 is LNHDA and CDR2 is SQIVND (reference sequence). This CDR3 comprises 14 residues. V dropped 3 bases and J dropped 7 bases, with 13 bases sitting between them. Complete variable domain (other parts from reference TRBV19 and TRBJ1-5): DGGITQSPKYLFRKEGQNVTLSCEQNLNHDAMYWYRQDPGQGLRLIYYSQIVNDFQKGDIAEGYSVSREKKESFPLTVTSAQKNPTAFYLCASSIRRGGQPQHFGDGTRLSIL.

This chain links TRBV7-8 with TRBJ1-1, with D possibly matching TRBD1 (6 bases). Germline V gene sequence: CDR1 SGHVS, CDR2 FQNEAQ. The CDR3 has 12 amino acids. V lost 11 bases to trimming and J lost 5 bases, with 15 bases between them. The CDR3 DNA reads as TGTGCCGGAAGGGGGACGGGAACTGAAGCTTTCTTT. Translated, it gives CAGRGTGTEAFF.

This chain connects TRBV5-4 to TRBJ2-1; a possible D gene is TRBD2 (6 bases). The V gene lost 2 bases and the J gene lost 10 bases, with 10 bases spanning the gap. CDR1 is SGHNT and CDR2 is YYREEE in the germline V gene (reference sequence). The CDR3 spans 12 residues. This CDR3 reads CASSLVAAEQFF. In DNA, the CDR3 is TGTGCCAGCAGCTTAGTAGCGGCGGAGCAGTTCTTC. Using reference TRBV5-4 and TRBJ2-1 for the parts outside the CDR3, the full variable domain is ETGVTQSPTHLIKTRGQQVTLRCSSQSGHNTVSWYQQALGQGPQFIFQYYREEENGRGNFPPRFSGLQFPNYSSELNVNALELDDSALYLCASSLVAAEQFFGPGTRLTVL.

The chain has TRBV5-1 and TRBJ1-6, with 10 bases that match TRBD1. With 2 bases clipped from V and 9 bases from J, the junction kept 5 bases outside the gene matches. The CDR3 sequence is 15 residues long. Germline values: CDR1 SGHRS, CDR2 YFSETQ. Written as DNA, the CDR3 is TGCGCCAGCAGCTTCGGACAGGGGGATCTTTCACCCCTCCACTTT. Translated, it gives CASSFGQGDLSPLHF.

The J gene is TRBJ2-1, the V gene TRBV3-1 (or the pseudogene TRBV3-2); 7 nucleotides match TRBD2. The CDR3 length is 15 residues. V shed 4 bases and J 4 bases; nucleotides not matched to a gene: 7. Germline V lookup: CDR1 LGHDT, CDR2 YNNKEL (reference sequence). This CDR3 reads CASSPPGTTYNEQFF. CDR3 bases: TGTGCCAGCAGCCCCCCCGGGACTACATACAATGAGCAGTTCTTC.

The chain recombines TRBV9 with TRBJ2-1; D gene uncertain. V lost 0 bases and J lost 7, with 8 bases in between. CDR1 is SGDLS, CDR2 YYNGEE, per germline. This CDR3 region has 13 residues. The CDR3 nucleotides are TGTGCCAGCAGCGTAGCTATGAGGAATGAGCAGTTCTTC. It translates to CASSVAMRNEQFF.

The rearrangement uses TRBV6-5 and TRBJ1-1; D unclear. The CDR3 is 12 amino acids. Germline V CDR1 and CDR2: MNHEY, SVGAGI. V was trimmed by 6 bases and J by 11 bases, leaving 16 bases between them. CDR3 amino acids: CASSDPLNSAFF. The CDR3 DNA reads as TGTGCCAGCAGCGATCCTTTAAACTCGGCTTTCTTT.

CDR3 nucleotide sequence: TGTGCCACCAGCAGAGATGGACCAGGGCTCGGAGGCTACACCTTC. Translated, it gives CATSRDGPGLGGYTF. The chain combines TRBV15 with TRBJ1-2, with D possibly being TRBD1 (5 bases). Germline values: CDR1 LNHNV, CDR2 YYDKDF (reference sequence). The V end lost 0 bases, the J end lost 8 bases, and 16 bases lay between the germline ends. The CDR3 spans 15 residues. Full variable domain (outside the CDR3, taken from reference TRBV15 and TRBJ1-2): DAMVIQNPRYQVTQFGKPVTLSCSQTLNHNVMYWYQQKSSQAPKLLFHYYDKDFNNEADTPDNFQSRRPNTSFCFLDIRSPGLGDTAMYLCATSRDGPGLGGYTFGSGTRLTVV.